One sample yielded the 18 T cell receptor beta chains listed below, sequenced in a study of T cell responses to AZD1222 COVID-19 vaccine. This table comes from immunoSEQ multiplex PCR, and its TCRdb copy is limited to in-frame clones, with some not included. The sample lists 87,000 or so clones; roughly 90% were seen once. Sequenced material: peripheral blood, taken on day 0 of AZD1222 vaccination. The receptors shown here come from an adult in good health.

This chain links TRBV7-2 with TRBJ1-1; 7 bases agree with TRBD1. Germline-derived CDR1 and CDR2 are SGHTA and FQGNSA. This CDR3 has 13 residues. Losses at the gene ends were 6 bases for V and 4 bases for J; bases not matched to a gene: 5. The CDR3 loop reads CASRLTGSTEAFF. The CDR3 DNA follows: TGTGCCAGCAGACTGACAGGGAGCACTGAAGCTTTCTTT.

The gene calls are TRBV11-2 and TRBJ2-7; possible D gene TRBD1, 6 bases. Trimming shortened V by 0 bases and J by 6 bases, and 12 bases separated the two germline ends. The CDR3 runs 14 residues. Germline lookup yields CDR1 SGHAT and CDR2 FQNNGV. The CDR3 nucleotides are TGTGCCAGCAGCTTAGACAGGGGCGGCGGCGAGCAGTACTTC. Residues: CASSLDRGGGEQYF.

Remarks on this clone: The junction departs from the called germline gene at one end, perhaps through a read error. The chain links TRBV7-7 to TRBJ2-7; maybe TRBD2 (6 bases). The CDR3 sequence is 13 residues long. Per germline, CDR1 SSHAT and CDR2 FNYEAQ (reference sequence). The CDR3 loop reads CASSLAEDYEQYF. The CDR3 nucleotides read TGTGCTAGCAGCTTAGCGGAGGACTACGAGCAGTACTTC.

The chain links TRBV6-5 to TRBJ1-5; TRBD1 might be the D (5 bases). V gave up 4 bases and J gave up 6 bases, with 13 bases separating them. Germline CDR1 MNHEY, CDR2 SVGAGI. The length of the CDR3 is 14 residues. In DNA form, the CDR3 reads TGTGCCAGCAGTTTCCGGCAGGGCGGTCAGCCCCAGCATTTT. Translated: CASSFRQGGQPQHF.

The chain recombines TRBV12-3 or TRBV12-4 with TRBJ1-2; D is uncertain. The V end lost 8 bases, the J end lost 8 bases, and 12 bases lay between the germline ends. The CDR3 is made up of 11 amino acids. CDR3 DNA: TGTGCCAGCGGCACCCTCGTGGGCTACACCTTC. Encoded protein: CASGTLVGYTF.

The rearrangement joins TRBV5-1 to TRBJ2-3; D might be TRBD2 (6 bases). V was cut by 0 bases and J by 5 bases, with 10 bases left in between. The CDR3 totals 14 residues. Germline CDR1 is SGHRS and CDR2 is YFSETQ. The CDR3, as DNA: TGCGCCAGCAGCTTGGGCTGGGAGGTAGATACGCAGTATTTT. It encodes CASSLGWEVDTQYF.

In its sample, this clone was seen once. This chain connects TRBV20-1 to TRBJ2-1; D ambiguous. V was pared by 6 bases and J by 4 bases, with 7 bases between. The CDR3 length is 11 residues. Germline V lookup: CDR1 DFQATT, CDR2 SNEGSKA (reference sequence). The CDR3 loop is CSADNYNEQFF. As DNA, the CDR3 is TGCAGTGCGGATAATTACAATGAGCAGTTCTTC.

The chain uses TRBV29-1 and TRBJ1-1; 10 bases are a match to TRBD1. J was trimmed by 4 bases and V by 6 bases; bases with no gene match: 5. CDR3 length: 13 residues. CDR1 is SQVTM, CDR2 ANQGSEA, per germline. The CDR3 sequence: CSVKDRGATEAFF. CDR3 DNA sequence: TGCAGCGTAAAGGACAGGGGGGCCACTGAAGCTTTCTTT.

A note on this clone: Within the sample, other DNA sequences also encode this same CDR3. The rearrangement uses TRBV18 and TRBJ1-5, with D perhaps TRBD1 (5 bases). The CDR3 consists of 13 residues. Per the germline V gene, CDR1 is KGHSH and CDR2 is LQKENI. Trimming took off 3 bases at V and 7 bases at J, with 10 bases between the two ends. CDR3 region: CASSPGEEQPQHF. DNA for the CDR3: TGTGCCAGCTCACCGGGGGAGGAACAGCCCCAGCATTTT.

The chain couples TRBV7-2 to TRBJ1-1, with a weak D call TRBD1 (6 bases). The CDR3 covers 13 residues. The germline CDR1 and CDR2 sequences are SGHTA and FQGNSA. The V end was cut by 3 bases, the J end by 5 bases, with 10 bases between. The CDR3 reads CASSLQGITEAFF. The CDR3 bases are TGTGCCAGCAGCTTGCAGGGGATAACTGAAGCTTTCTTT.

This clone ranks as medium-sized. The chain recombines TRBV10-1 with TRBJ1-6, with 7 bases fitting TRBD1. The CDR3 is 12 residues long. Germline trimming cut 6 bases from V and 14 bases from J; bases unmatched to any gene: 7. In germline, CDR1 is WNHNN, CDR2 SYGVQD (reference sequence). CDR3 bases: TGCGCCAGCAGGAGGACAGGCAGCGCCCTCCACTTT. Encoded protein: CASRRTGSALHF.

Worth noting for this clone: One end of the junction varies from germline; a read error may be responsible. V usage is TRBV2 and J usage is TRBJ2-5; D is ambiguous. Germline V gives CDR1 SNHLY, CDR2 FYNNEI. The CDR3 has 14 residues. The CDR3 DNA is TGTGCCAGCAGCGTTTCGCGTGGCCAAGAGGCCCAGTACTTC. It codes for CASSVSRGQEAQYF.

V and J are TRBV5-4 and TRBJ2-1; D tentatively reads TRBD1 or TRBD2 (7 bases each). The CDR3 covers 16 residues. The germline V gene has CDR1 SGHNT and CDR2 YYREEE (reference sequence). Trimming removed 4 bases from V and 1 base from J, with 15 bases in between. The CDR3, as DNA: TGTGCCAGCAGCCCAGGGGGGGCTGAGTCCTACAATGAGCAGTTCTTC. This encodes CASSPGGAESYNEQFF.

The chain is built from TRBV19 and TRBJ1-5; tentative D call: TRBD1 (6 bases). CDR3 length equals 12 residues. Germline CDR1 and CDR2: LNHDA and SQIVND (reference sequence). Trimming removed 9 bases from V and 1 base from J, with 7 bases in between. CDR3 region: CASQGSNQPQHF. DNA for the CDR3: TGTGCCAGCCAGGGGAGCAATCAGCCCCAGCATTTT.

The V call is TRBV7-9, the J call TRBJ1-4; D not resolved. Germline values: CDR1 SEHNR, CDR2 FQNEAQ (reference sequence). The CDR3 is made up of 10 amino acids. The CDR3 sequence is CAGAGEKLFF. The CDR3 nucleotides read TGTGCAGGAGCGGGGGAAAAACTGTTTTTT.

The CDR3 sequence: CASSPRTSGVYEQYF. As DNA, the CDR3 is TGTGCCAGCAGCCCCCGGACTAGCGGGGTCTACGAGCAGTACTTC. The chain links TRBV3-1 (or the pseudogene TRBV3-2) to TRBJ2-7; 12 positions match TRBD2. The CDR3 extends over 15 amino acids. Germline CDR1 reads LGHDT; CDR2 reads YNNKEL (reference sequence). The ends lost 4 bases at V and 3 bases at J; junction bases unmatched: 4.

The rearrangement uses TRBV4-3 and TRBJ1-3, with no clear D. Germline values: CDR1 LGHNA, CDR2 YSLEER. CDR3 length: 15 residues. V lost 1 base, J lost 1 base, and 8 bases lay in between. The CDR3 loop is CASSQVANSGNTIYF. CDR3 bases: TGCGCCAGCAGCCAAGTGGCCAATTCTGGAAACACCATATATTTT.

This sequence joins TRBV19 and TRBJ1-1; 7 nucleotides line up with TRBD1. V was clipped by 8 bases and J by 5 bases; unmatched bases: 14. The CDR3 spans 15 residues. Germline lookup yields CDR1 LNHDA and CDR2 SQIVND (reference sequence). In DNA form, the CDR3 reads TGTGCCAGTTCTTACAACCCGACAGGGAAAACTGAAGCTTTCTTT. Protein sequence: CASSYNPTGKTEAFF.